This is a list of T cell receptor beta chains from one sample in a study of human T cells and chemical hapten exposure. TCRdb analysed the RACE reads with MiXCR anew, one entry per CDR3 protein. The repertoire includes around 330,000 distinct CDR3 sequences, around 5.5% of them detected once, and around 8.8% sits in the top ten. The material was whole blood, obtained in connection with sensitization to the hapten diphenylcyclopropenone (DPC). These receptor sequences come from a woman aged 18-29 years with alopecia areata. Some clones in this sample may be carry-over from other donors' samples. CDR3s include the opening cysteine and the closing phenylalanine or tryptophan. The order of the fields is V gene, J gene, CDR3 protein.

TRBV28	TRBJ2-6	CASSLILGSGANVLTF
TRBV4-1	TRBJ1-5	CASSQGEASNQPQHF
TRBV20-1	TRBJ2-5	CSAWGETQYF
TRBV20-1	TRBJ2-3	CSARSPVVVIRTDTQYF
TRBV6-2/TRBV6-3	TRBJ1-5	CASSYGGPTISAQHF
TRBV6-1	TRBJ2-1	CASSVVLDDEQFF
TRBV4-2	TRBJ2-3	CASSQGGRRTDTQYF
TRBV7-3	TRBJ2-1	CASSPTSGTPSNEQFF
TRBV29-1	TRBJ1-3	CSVLAGDSGNTIYF
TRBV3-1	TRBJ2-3	CASSQNGAYDTQYF
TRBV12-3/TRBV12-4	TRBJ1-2	CASSLDQWPNYGYTF
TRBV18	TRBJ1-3	CASSPNNNRGSGNTIYF
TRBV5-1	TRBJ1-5	CASSLSGPNQPQHF
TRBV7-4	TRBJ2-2	CASSLLARDRGQLFTGELFF
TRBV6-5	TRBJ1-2	CASTDTPDRSVYGYTF
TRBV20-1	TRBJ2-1	CSAHRDSDFNEQFF
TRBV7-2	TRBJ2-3	CASSLGGLAQDTQYF
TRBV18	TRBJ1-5	CASSTGTGVSNQPQHF
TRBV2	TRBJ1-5	CASSKTGAGIGTNQPQHF
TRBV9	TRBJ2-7	CASSATDTYEQYF
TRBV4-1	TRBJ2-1	CASSQVGGTYNEQFF
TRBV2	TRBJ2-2	CAGSSGGVNTGELFF
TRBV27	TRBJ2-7	CASSLSTDYEQYF
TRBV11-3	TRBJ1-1	CASSLDRHNTEAFF